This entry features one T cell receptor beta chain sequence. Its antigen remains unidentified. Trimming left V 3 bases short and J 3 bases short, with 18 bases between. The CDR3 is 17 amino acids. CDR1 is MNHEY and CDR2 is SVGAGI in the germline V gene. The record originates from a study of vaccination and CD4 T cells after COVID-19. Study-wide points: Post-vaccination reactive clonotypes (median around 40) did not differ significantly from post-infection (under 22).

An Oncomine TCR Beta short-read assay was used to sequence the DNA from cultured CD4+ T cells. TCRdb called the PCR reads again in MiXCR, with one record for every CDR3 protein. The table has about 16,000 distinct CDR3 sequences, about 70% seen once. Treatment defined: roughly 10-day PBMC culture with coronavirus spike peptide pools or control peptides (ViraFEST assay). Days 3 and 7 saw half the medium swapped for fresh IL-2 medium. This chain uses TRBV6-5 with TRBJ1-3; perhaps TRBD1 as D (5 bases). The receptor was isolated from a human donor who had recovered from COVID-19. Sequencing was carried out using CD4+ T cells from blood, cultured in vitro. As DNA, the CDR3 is TGTGCCAGCAGTTATTTATCTGCAGGGAAGGGTGGAAACACCATATATTTT. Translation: CASSYLSAGKGGNTIYF.